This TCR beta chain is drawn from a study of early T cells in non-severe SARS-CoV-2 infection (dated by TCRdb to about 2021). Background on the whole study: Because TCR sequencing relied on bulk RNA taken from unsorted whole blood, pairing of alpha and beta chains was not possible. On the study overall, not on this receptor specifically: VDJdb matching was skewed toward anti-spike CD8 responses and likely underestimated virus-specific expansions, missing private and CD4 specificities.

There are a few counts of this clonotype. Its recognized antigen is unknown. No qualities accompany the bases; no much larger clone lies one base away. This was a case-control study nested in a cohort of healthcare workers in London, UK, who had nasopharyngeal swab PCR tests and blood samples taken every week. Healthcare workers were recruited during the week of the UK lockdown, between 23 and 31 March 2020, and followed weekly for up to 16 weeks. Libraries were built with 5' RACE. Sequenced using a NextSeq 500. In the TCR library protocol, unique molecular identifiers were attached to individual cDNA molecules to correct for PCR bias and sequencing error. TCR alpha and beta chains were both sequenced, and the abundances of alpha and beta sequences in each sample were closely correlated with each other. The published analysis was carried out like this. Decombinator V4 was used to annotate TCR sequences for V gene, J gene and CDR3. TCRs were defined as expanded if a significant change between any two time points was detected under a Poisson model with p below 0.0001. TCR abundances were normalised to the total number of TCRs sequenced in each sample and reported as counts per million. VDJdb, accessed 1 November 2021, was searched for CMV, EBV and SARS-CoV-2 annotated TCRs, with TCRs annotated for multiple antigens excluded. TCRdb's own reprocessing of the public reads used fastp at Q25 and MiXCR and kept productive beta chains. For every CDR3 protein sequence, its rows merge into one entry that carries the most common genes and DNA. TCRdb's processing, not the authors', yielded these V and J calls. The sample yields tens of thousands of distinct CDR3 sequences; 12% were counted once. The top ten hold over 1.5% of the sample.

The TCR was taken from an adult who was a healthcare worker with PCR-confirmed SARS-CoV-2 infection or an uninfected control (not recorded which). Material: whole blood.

The DNA sequence follows: TGTGCCACCAGCAGAGAGGGCAGGGTGGAGGCTTTCTTT. This codes for CATSREGRVEAFF. The chain uses TRBV15 and TRBJ1-1; D gene: possibly TRBD1, on 5 matching bases. V and J lose 0 bases and 11 bases, and a span of 13 bases separates them. The germline V gene encodes CDR1 LNHNV and CDR2 YYDKDF (reference sequence). Taken from cysteine to phenylalanine, the CDR3 has 13 residues. CDR3 DNA only is kept here, 39 bases in frame from base 1.